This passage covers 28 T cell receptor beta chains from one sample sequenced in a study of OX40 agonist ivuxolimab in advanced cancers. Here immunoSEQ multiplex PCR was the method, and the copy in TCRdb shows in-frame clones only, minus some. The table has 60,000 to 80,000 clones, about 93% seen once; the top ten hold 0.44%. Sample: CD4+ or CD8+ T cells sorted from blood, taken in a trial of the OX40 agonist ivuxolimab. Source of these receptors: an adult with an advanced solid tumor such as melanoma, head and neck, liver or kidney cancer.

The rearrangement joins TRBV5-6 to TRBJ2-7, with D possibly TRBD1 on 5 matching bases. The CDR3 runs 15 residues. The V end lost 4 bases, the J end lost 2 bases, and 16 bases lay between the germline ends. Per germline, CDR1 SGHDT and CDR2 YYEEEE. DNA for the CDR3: TGTGCCAGCAGCAGAGGCAGGGCCCTTCCCTACGAGCAGTACTTC. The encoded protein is CASSRGRALPYEQYF. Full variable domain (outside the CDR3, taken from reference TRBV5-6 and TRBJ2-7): DAGVTQSPTHLIKTRGQQVTLRCSPKSGHDTVSWYQQALGQGPQFIFQYYEEEERQRGNFPDRFSGHQFPNYSSELNVNALLLGDSALYLCASSRGRALPYEQYFGPGTRLTVT.

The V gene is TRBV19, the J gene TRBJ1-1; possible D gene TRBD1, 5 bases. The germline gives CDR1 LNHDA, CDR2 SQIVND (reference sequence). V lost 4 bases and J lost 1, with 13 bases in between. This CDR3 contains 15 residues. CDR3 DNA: TGTGCCAGTAGTACTACCGGGACGGCGAACACTGAAGCTTTCTTT. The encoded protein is CASSTTGTANTEAFF.

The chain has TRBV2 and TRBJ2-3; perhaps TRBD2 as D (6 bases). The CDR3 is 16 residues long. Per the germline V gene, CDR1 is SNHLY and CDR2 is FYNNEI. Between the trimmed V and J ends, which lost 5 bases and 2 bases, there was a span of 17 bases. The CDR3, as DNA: TGTGCCAGCAGTAACGCCTGGCCTAGCGCCACAGATACGCAGTATTTT. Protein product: CASSNAWPSATDTQYF.

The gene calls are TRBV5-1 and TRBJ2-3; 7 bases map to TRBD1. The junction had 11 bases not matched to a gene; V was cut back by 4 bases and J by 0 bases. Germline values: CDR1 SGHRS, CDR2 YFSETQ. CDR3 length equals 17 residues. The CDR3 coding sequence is TGCGCCAGCAGCCGCACTCCCGGACAGGCTAGCACAGATACGCAGTATTTT. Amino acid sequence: CASSRTPGQASTDTQYF.

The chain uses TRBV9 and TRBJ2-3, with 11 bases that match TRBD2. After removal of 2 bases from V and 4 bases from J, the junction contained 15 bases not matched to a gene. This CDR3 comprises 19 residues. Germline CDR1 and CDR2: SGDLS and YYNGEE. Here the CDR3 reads CASSVGVSPSGRLPDTQYF. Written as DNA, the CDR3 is TGTGCCAGCAGCGTTGGGGTTTCACCTAGCGGGAGGCTCCCAGATACGCAGTATTTT.

The CDR3: CASTLDANTEAFF. In DNA form, the CDR3 reads TGTGCCAGTACCTTAGACGCGAACACTGAAGCTTTCTTT. The chain combines TRBV19 with TRBJ1-1; the D is unclear. CDR3 size: 13 residues. Germline V gives CDR1 LNHDA, CDR2 SQIVND (reference sequence). Trimming cost V 7 bases and J 1 base, with 10 bases left between them.

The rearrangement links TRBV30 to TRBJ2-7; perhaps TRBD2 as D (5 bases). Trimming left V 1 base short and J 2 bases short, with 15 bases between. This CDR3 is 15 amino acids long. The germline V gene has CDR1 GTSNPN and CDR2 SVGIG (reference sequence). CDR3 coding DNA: TGTGCCTGGAGTGGGGCGTGGGAGAACCCCTACGAGCAGTACTTC. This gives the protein CAWSGAWENPYEQYF.

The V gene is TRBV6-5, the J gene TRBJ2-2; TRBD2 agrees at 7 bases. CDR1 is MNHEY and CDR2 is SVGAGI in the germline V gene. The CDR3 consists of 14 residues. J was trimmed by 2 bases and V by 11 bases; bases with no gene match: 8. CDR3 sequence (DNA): TGTGCCGGAAAAGCGGGATCCAACACCGGGGAGCTGTTTTTT. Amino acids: CAGKAGSNTGELFF.

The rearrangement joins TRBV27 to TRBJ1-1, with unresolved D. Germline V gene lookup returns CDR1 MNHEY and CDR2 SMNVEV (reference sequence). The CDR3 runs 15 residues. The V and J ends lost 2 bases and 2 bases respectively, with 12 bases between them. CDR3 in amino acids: CASSLGLRANTEAFF. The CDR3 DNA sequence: TGTGCCAGCAGTTTAGGGTTACGAGCAAACACTGAAGCTTTCTTT.

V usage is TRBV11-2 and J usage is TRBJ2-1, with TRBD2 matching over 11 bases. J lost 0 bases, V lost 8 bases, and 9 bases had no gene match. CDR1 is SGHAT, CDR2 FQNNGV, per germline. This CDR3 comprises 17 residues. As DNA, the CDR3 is TGTGCCAGCGGGACTAGCGGTTTCCTTAGCTCCTACAATGAGCAGTTCTTC. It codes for CASGTSGFLSSYNEQFF.

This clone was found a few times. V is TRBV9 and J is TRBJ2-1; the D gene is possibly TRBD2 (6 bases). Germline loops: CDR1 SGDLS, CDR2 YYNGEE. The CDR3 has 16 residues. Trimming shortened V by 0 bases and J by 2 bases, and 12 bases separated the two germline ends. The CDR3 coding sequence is TGTGCCAGCAGCGTAGTTAGCGGTCTAACCTACAATGAGCAGTTCTTC. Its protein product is CASSVVSGLTYNEQFF.

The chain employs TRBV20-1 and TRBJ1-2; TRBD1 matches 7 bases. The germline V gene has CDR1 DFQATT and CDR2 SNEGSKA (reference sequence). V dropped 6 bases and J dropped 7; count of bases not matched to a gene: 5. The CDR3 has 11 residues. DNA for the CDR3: TGCAGTGCCGGGACAGATAGTGGCTACACCTTC. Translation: CSAGTDSGYTF.

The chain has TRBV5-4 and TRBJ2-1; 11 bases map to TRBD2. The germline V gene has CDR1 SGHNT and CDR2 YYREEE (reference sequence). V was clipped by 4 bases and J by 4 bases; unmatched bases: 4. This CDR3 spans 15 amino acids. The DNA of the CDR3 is TGTGCCAGCAGCCCGGGACTAGCGGAATACAATGAGCAGTTCTTC. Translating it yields CASSPGLAEYNEQFF. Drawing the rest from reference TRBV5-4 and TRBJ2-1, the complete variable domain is ETGVTQSPTHLIKTRGQQVTLRCSSQSGHNTVSWYQQALGQGPQFIFQYYREEENGRGNFPPRFSGLQFPNYSSELNVNALELDDSALYLCASSPGLAEYNEQFFGPGTRLTVL.

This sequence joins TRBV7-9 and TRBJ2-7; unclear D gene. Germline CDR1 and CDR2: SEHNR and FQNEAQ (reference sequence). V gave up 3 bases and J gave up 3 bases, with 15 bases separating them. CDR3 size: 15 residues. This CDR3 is CASSLLSIPIYEQYF. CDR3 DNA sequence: TGTGCCAGCAGCTTGCTTAGTATACCCATCTACGAGCAGTACTTC.

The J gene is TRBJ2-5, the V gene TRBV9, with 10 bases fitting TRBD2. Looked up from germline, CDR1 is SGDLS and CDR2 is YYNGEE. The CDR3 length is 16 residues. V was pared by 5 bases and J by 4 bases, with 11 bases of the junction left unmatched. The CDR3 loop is CASSETPGLALETQYF. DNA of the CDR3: TGTGCCAGCAGTGAAACCCCGGGACTAGCGTTAGAGACCCAGTACTTC.

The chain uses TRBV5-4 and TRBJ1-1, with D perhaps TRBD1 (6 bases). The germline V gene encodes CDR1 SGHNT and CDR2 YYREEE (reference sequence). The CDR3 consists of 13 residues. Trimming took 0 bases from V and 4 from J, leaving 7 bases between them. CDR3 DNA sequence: TGTGCCAGCAGCTTGGACAGGGTCACTGAAGCTTTCTTT. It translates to CASSLDRVTEAFF. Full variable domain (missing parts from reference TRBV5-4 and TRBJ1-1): ETGVTQSPTHLIKTRGQQVTLRCSSQSGHNTVSWYQQALGQGPQFIFQYYREEENGRGNFPPRFSGLQFPNYSSELNVNALELDDSALYLCASSLDRVTEAFFGQGTRLTVV.

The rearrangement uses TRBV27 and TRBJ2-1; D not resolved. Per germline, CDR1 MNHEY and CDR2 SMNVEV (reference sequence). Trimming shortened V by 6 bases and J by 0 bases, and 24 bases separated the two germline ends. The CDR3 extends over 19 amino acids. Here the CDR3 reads CASSLRDLGLGSSYNEQFF. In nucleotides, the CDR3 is TGTGCCAGCAGCCTAAGGGATTTGGGTTTGGGAAGCTCCTACAATGAGCAGTTCTTC.

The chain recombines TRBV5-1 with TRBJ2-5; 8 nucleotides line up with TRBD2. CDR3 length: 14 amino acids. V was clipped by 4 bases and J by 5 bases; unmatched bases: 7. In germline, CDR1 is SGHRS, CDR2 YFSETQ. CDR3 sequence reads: CASSRGLDLETQYF. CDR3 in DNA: TGCGCCAGCAGCAGGGGACTAGATTTGGAGACCCAGTACTTC.

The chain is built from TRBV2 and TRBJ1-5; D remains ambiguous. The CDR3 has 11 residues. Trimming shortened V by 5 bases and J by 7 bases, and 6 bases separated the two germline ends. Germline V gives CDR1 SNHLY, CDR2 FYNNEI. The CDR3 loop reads CASSFGQPQHF. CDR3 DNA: TGTGCCAGCAGTTTTGGACAGCCCCAGCATTTT.

DNA of the CDR3: TGTGCCAGTGGCGGAAACAATGAGCAGTTCTTC. Its translation is CASGGNNEQFF. The chain carries TRBV27 and TRBJ2-1; D not certain. Germline values: CDR1 MNHEY, CDR2 SMNVEV (reference sequence). V lost 9 bases to trimming and J lost 5 bases, with 8 bases between them. The CDR3 consists of 11 residues.

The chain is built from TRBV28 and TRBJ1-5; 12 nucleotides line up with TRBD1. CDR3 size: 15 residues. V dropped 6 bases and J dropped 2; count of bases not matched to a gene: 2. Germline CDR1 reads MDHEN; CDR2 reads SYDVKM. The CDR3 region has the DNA TGTGCCAGCAGGGGACAGGGGGCCGGCAATCAGCCCCAGCATTTT. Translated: CASRGQGAGNQPQHF.

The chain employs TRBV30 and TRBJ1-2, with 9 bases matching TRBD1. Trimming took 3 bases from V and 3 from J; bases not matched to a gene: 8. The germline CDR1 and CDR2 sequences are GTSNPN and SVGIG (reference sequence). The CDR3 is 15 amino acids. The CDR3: CAWRATGGLDYGYTF. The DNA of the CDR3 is TGTGCCTGGAGGGCCACAGGGGGCTTAGACTATGGCTACACCTTC.

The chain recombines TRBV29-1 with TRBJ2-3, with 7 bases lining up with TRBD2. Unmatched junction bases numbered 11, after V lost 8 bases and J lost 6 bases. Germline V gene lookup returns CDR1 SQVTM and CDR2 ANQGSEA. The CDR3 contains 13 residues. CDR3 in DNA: TGCAGCCTCAAAGGGGCGGGAGTTGATACGCAGTATTTT. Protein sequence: CSLKGAGVDTQYF.

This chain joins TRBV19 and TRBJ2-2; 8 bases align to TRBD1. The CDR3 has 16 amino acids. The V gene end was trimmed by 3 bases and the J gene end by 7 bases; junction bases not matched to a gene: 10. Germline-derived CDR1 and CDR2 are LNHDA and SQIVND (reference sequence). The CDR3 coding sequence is TGTGCCAGTAGTATTTGGGGGCAGGGGGCTGGCGGGGAGCTGTTTTTT. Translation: CASSIWGQGAGGELFF.

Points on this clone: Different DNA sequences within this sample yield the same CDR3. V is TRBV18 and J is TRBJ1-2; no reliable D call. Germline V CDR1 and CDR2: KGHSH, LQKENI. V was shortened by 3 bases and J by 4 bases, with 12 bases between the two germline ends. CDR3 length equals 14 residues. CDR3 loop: CASSPAGEGYGYTF. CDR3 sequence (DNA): TGTGCCAGCTCACCGGCAGGTGAAGGCTATGGCTACACCTTC.

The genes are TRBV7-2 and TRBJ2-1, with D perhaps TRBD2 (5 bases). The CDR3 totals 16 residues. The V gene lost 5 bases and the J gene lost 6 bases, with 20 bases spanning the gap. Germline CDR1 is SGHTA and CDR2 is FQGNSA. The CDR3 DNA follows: TGTGCCAGCAGCCCCAACTTTTGGGGAGCGAGCAATGAGCAGTTCTTC. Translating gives CASSPNFWGASNEQFF.

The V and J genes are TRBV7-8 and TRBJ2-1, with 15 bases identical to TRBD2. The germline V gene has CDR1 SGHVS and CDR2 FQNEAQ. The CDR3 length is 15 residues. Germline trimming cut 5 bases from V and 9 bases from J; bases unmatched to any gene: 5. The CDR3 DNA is TGTGCCAGCAGCCCGGGACTAGCGGGAGGAATTGAGCAGTTCTTC. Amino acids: CASSPGLAGGIEQFF.

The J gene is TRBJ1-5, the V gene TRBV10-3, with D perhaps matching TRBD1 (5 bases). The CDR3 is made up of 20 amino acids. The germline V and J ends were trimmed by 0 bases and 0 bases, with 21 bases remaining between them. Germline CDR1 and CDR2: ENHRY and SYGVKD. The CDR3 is CAISESTKGQSIYSNQPQHF. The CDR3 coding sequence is TGTGCCATCAGTGAGTCTACGAAGGGGCAGTCTATTTATAGCAATCAGCCCCAGCATTTT.